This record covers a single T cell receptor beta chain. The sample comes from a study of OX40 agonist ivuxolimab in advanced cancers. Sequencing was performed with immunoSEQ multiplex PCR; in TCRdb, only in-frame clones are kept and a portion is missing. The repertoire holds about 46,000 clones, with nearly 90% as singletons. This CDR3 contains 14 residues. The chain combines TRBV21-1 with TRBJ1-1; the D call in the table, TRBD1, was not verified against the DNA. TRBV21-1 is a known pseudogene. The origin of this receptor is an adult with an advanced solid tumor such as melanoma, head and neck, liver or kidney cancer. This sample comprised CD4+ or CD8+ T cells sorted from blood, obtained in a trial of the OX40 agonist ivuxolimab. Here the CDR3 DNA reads TGTGCCAGCAGCAATGGAGCTCGACAGTGGGAAGCTTTCTTT. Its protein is CASSNGARQWEAFF.